Listed here are 17 T cell receptor beta chains from one sample, sequenced in a study of shared clonotypes between healthy human individuals. Terminally differentiated effector memory CD45RA+ cells were excluded from the naive CD8 cells, which were CD45RO-negative and positively selected for CCR7. The table came from immunoSEQ multiplex PCR; TCRdb's copy has only in-frame clones and leaves some out. The data contain 2 million to 2.5 million clones, about 95% of them singletons. The sequenced sample was naive CD8+ T cells sorted from blood. The receptors here all came from a man in his late teens or twenties in good health.

The chain employs TRBV15 and TRBJ2-2; tentative D call: TRBD1 (6 bases). The V end was cut by 8 bases, the J end by 1 base, with 11 bases between. The germline gives CDR1 LNHNV, CDR2 YYDKDF (reference sequence). This CDR3 has 14 amino acids. DNA of the CDR3: TGTGCCACCGGTTACAGGGAGAACACCGGGGAGCTGTTTTTT. Translation gives CATGYRENTGELFF.

The chain recombines TRBV28 with TRBJ2-7, with TRBD2 as a possible D gene (5 bases). This CDR3 has 13 amino acids. Germline V gene sequence: CDR1 MDHEN, CDR2 SYDVKM. V lost 9 bases to trimming and J lost 2 bases, with 14 bases between them. CDR3 sequence: CASGGLFTYEQYF. CDR3 sequence (DNA): TGTGCCAGTGGCGGACTTTTTACCTACGAGCAGTACTTC.

V usage is TRBV27 and J usage is TRBJ2-7; a weak D match, TRBD2 (5 bases). This CDR3 has 14 residues. Trimming took off 6 bases at V and 6 bases at J, with 18 bases between the two ends. Germline V gene data show CDR1 as MNHEY and CDR2 as SMNVEV (reference sequence). The DNA for the CDR3 is TGTGCCAGCAGCTTACCCGGGGAATCGCGCGAGCAGTACTTC. This codes for CASSLPGESREQYF.

CDR3 nucleotides: TGTGCCAGCAGCTTGGGGACAGGGAAAAACATTCAGTACTTC. This codes for CASSLGTGKNIQYF. The chain carries TRBV5-6 and TRBJ2-4; 8 nucleotides align to TRBD1. V dropped 0 bases and J dropped 4; count of bases not matched to a gene: 0. This CDR3 comprises 14 residues. Germline CDR1 is SGHDT and CDR2 is YYEEEE.

The chain carries TRBV29-1 and TRBJ2-1; no firm D call. Trimming shortened V by 7 bases and J by 7 bases, and 8 bases separated the two germline ends. The CDR3 has 10 residues. Germline values: CDR1 SQVTM, CDR2 ANQGSEA. As DNA, the CDR3 is TGCAGCGGAGTGGGGAATGAGCAGTTCTTC. This gives the protein CSGVGNEQFF.

This chain links TRBV28 with TRBJ1-2; D is possibly TRBD1 (5 bases). This CDR3 region has 17 residues. CDR1 is MDHEN, CDR2 SYDVKM, per germline. The ends were cut back, 6 bases at V and 0 bases at J, with 20 bases in the middle. For the CDR3, the DNA is TGTGCCAGCAGCCCTAGTCTGTACAGGCAAGCTAACTATGGCTACACCTTC. It yields the protein CASSPSLYRQANYGYTF.

This sequence joins TRBV5-1 and TRBJ2-3; 9 nucleotides line up with TRBD1. CDR1 SGHRS and CDR2 YFSETQ come from the germline V gene. This CDR3 contains 14 residues. After removal of 4 bases from V and 9 bases from J, the junction contained 9 bases not matched to a gene. The CDR3 sequence is CASSPGQGFDTQYF. CDR3 bases: TGCGCCAGCAGCCCAGGACAGGGGTTCGACACGCAGTATTTT.

V is TRBV9 and J is TRBJ2-7; 8 bases line up with TRBD1. Looked up from germline, CDR1 is SGDLS and CDR2 is YYNGEE. V was pared by 2 bases and J by 4 bases, with 8 bases of the junction left unmatched. This CDR3 is 15 amino acids long. The chain's CDR3 is CASSVSSTGAYEQYF. CDR3 nucleotides: TGTGCCAGCAGCGTTTCTTCGACAGGGGCTTACGAGCAGTACTTC.

V gene TRBV30 combines with J gene TRBJ1-1; D unresolved. From germline, CDR1 is GTSNPN and CDR2 SVGIG (reference sequence). The CDR3 runs to 14 residues. Deletions cut 5 bases from V and 3 bases from J, with 16 bases between. This CDR3 reads CAWDGIPKDTEAFF. Here the CDR3 DNA reads TGTGCCTGGGACGGAATTCCTAAGGACACTGAAGCTTTCTTT.

This chain links TRBV30 with TRBJ1-1; D unresolved. This CDR3 has 11 amino acids. V gave up 3 bases and J gave up 7 bases, with 9 bases separating them. Germline CDR1 reads GTSNPN; CDR2 reads SVGIG (reference sequence). CDR3 loop: CAWRVIGEAFF. The CDR3 region has the DNA TGTGCCTGGAGAGTCATCGGTGAAGCTTTCTTT.

About this clone: The sample carries other DNA sequences with the same CDR3. The J gene is TRBJ1-1, the V gene TRBV9; D unclear. V was cut by 0 bases and J by 1 base, with 4 bases left in between. CDR3 length: 13 residues. CDR1 SGDLS and CDR2 YYNGEE come from the germline V gene. The DNA of the CDR3 is TGTGCCAGCAGCGTAGCTCAGAACACTGAAGCTTTCTTT. It specifies CASSVAQNTEAFF.

The rearrangement links TRBV14 to TRBJ1-6; 7 bases line up with TRBD1. V shed 5 bases and J 0 bases; nucleotides not matched to a gene: 4. The germline V gene has CDR1 SGHDN and CDR2 FVKESK. This CDR3 region has 16 residues. In nucleotides, the CDR3 is TGTGCCAGCAGCGCCGACAGGGTCTCCTATAATTCACCCCTCCACTTT. This translates into CASSADRVSYNSPLHF.

The chain uses TRBV5-8 and TRBJ1-1; D gene uncertain. Trimming shortened V by 0 bases and J by 6 bases, and 9 bases separated the two germline ends. The germline CDR1 and CDR2 sequences are SGHTS and YDEGEE. The length of the CDR3 is 13 residues. In DNA form, the CDR3 reads TGTGCCAGCAGCTTGGTGTACGGCGCTGAAGCTTTCTTT. Encoded protein: CASSLVYGAEAFF.

The rearrangement links TRBV7-8 to TRBJ1-5, with D perhaps TRBD1 (5 bases). This CDR3 contains 16 residues. The V and J ends lost 5 bases and 2 bases respectively, with 16 bases between them. From germline, CDR1 is SGHVS and CDR2 FQNEAQ. CDR3 residues: CASSPNPGYGNQPQHF. The CDR3 DNA follows: TGTGCCAGCAGCCCAAATCCAGGGTATGGCAATCAGCCCCAGCATTTT.

This chain connects TRBV6-1 to TRBJ1-1; TRBD1 matches at 7 bases. Looked up from germline, CDR1 is MNHNS and CDR2 is SASEGT. CDR3 size: 15 residues. The V segment lost 2 bases and the J segment 0 bases; nucleotides outside the gene matches: 3. This CDR3 is CASSEQTGMNTEAFF. As DNA, the CDR3 is TGTGCCAGCAGTGAACAGACAGGGATGAACACTGAAGCTTTCTTT.

V usage is TRBV7-8 and J usage is TRBJ2-7; maybe TRBD2 (6 bases). Trimming removed 1 base at V and 0 bases at J, with 22 bases between. CDR1 is SGHVS and CDR2 is FQNEAQ in the germline V gene. CDR3 length equals 19 residues. This chain's CDR3 is CASSLDMAGGRLFSYEQYF. CDR3 bases: TGTGCCAGCAGCTTAGACATGGCAGGAGGGCGCCTGTTCTCCTACGAGCAGTACTTC. The entire variable domain, with the rest obtained from reference TRBV7-8 and TRBJ2-7, is as follows: GAGVSQSPRYKVAKRGQDVALRCDPISGHVSLFWYQQALGQGPEFLTYFQNEAQLDKSGLPSDRFFAERPEGSVSTLKIQRTQQEDSAVYLCASSLDMAGGRLFSYEQYFGPGTRLTVT.

The V gene is TRBV30, the J gene TRBJ2-2; TRBD2 matches 15 bases. This CDR3 has 20 amino acids. After removal of 0 bases from V and 4 bases from J, the junction contained 12 bases not matched to a gene. Germline-derived CDR1 and CDR2 are GTSNPN and SVGIG (reference sequence). The chain's CDR3 is CAWSVTPRTSGRAVTGELFF. The CDR3 DNA reads TGTGCCTGGAGTGTGACCCCCCGGACTAGCGGGAGGGCCGTCACCGGGGAGCTGTTTTTT.